This T cell receptor beta chain came from a study of identical twins. This clonotype was counted a few times. Its antigen is not identified. A universal primer binding site was introduced by template switching. The final cDNA contained unique molecular identifiers. TCRdb passed the 5' RACE reads through MiXCR, listing each CDR3 protein once. The table records a few hundred thousand distinct CDR3 sequences, around 8.8% of them present only once. Study-wide findings and caveats: With abundant cord blood beta clonotypes, insertions were fewer; memory repertoires showed no such pattern. Weaker excess twin sharing was observed in beta out-of-frame sequences.

Trimming took 6 bases from V and 6 from J, leaving 18 bases between them. The CDR3 spans 14 residues. Looked up from germline, CDR1 is MNHEY and CDR2 is SMNVEV (reference sequence). These data also formed part of another study, on yellow fever vaccine responses in identical twins.

The sequence derives from a woman aged 18-30 years in good health. Sequencing was done on a sample of CD8+ T cells sorted from blood. The chain uses TRBV27 and TRBJ2-7; the D call may be TRBD1 or TRBD2 (5 bases each). CDR3 sequence reads: CASRVGPDHAEQYF. In DNA form, the CDR3 reads TGTGCCAGCAGGGTGGGACCGGACCACGCCGAGCAGTACTTC.